This T cell receptor beta chain was captured in a study of T-cell reconstitution after alpha-beta-depleted transplantation in children. Construction of the TCRbeta library involved unique molecular identifiers. TCRdb ran MiXCR on the PCR reads and lists one entry per CDR3 protein. The sample consists of more than 550,000 distinct CDR3 sequences, roughly a tenth of them appearing once. This receptor was obtained from a human donor who donated a stem cell graft to a child with acute myeloid leukemia. Specimen: PBMCs from the stem cell graft donor, collected from the stem cell graft.

CDR3 in amino acids: CASTNFGGSNQPQHF. The CDR3 DNA is TGTGCCAGCACCAACTTCGGGGGGAGCAATCAGCCCCAGCATTTT. This chain links TRBV6-1 with TRBJ1-5; maybe TRBD1 (5 bases). Trimming took off 7 bases at V and 1 base at J, with 14 bases between the two ends. This CDR3 has 15 amino acids. The V gene's germline CDR1 is MNHNS and CDR2 SASEGT.